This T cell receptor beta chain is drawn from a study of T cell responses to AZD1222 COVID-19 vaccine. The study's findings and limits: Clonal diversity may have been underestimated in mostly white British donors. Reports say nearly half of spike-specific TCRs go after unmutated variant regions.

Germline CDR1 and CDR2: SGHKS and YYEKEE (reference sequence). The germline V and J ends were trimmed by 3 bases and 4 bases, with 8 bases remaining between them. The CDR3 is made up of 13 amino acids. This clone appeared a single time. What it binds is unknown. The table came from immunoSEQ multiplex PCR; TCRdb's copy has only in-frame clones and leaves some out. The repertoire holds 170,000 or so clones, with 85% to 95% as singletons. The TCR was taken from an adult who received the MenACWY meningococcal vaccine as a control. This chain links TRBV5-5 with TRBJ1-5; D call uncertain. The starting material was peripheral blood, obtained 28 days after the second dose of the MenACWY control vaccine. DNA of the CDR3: TGTGCCAGCAGCTCCGCTCCTAATCAGCCCCAGCATTTT. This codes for CASSSAPNQPQHF.